This TCR beta chain came from a study of T cell repertoires in cytomegalovirus infection. As for the study in general: CMV infection together with matching HLA type was indicated by public TCR beta signatures. General study points: Dominating the ex vivo response were TCR beta clonotypes that were CMV-specific and HLA-C-restricted. Adding up the frequency of public TCR beta families identified people who carried CMV plus the relevant HLA.

V dropped 7 bases and J dropped 0 bases, with 13 bases sitting between them. This CDR3 has 15 residues. This clonotype showed up many times. What it binds is unknown. MiXCR, applied by TCRdb to the reads, yields one record per CDR3 protein. The data show roughly 640,000 distinct CDR3 sequences, 20% to 25% seen once. The sample was CD8+ T cells from PBMCs. The receptor was derived from a human donor in good health (CMV status not recorded). Some clones in this sample may be carry-over from other donors' samples. This sequence joins TRBV12-3 or TRBV12-4 and TRBJ1-3; D is ambiguous. CDR3 in amino acids: CASTHTRDSGNTIYF. DNA for the CDR3: TGTGCCAGCACCCACACGAGAGACTCTGGAAACACCATATATTTT.